Following are 25 T cell receptor beta chains from one sample sequenced in a study of CD8+CD57+ T cells in acquired aplastic anemia. The TCR beta profiling, which covered VDJ combination and CDR3 sequence, was carried out using genomic DNA as the template. TCRdb passed the reads through MiXCR, listing each CDR3 protein once. The data show about 290,000 distinct CDR3 sequences, 56% seen once. Flow cytometry had shown expanded CD8+CD57+ cells in the patients chosen for sequencing. What was sequenced was sorted CD4+, CD8+, or CD8+CD57+ T cells (not recorded which) from PBMCs. These receptors were obtained from a human donor with aplastic anemia.

The chain links TRBV7-9 to TRBJ2-7; no definite D call. Germline loops: CDR1 SEHNR, CDR2 FQNEAQ (reference sequence). The V end was cut by 0 bases, the J end by 4 bases, with 10 bases between. The length of the CDR3 is 14 residues. CDR3 coding DNA: TGTGCCAGCAGCTTAGCAGACAAGGCGTACGAGCAGTACTTC. Amino acid sequence: CASSLADKAYEQYF. Full variable domain (missing parts from reference TRBV7-9 and TRBJ2-7): DTGVSQNPRHKITKRGQNVTFRCDPISEHNRLYWYRQTLGQGPEFLTYFQNEAQLEKSRLLSDRFSAERPKGSFSTLEIQRTEQGDSAMYLCASSLADKAYEQYFGPGTRLTVT.

The sample holds one count of this clonotype. The J gene is TRBJ2-7, the V gene TRBV9; D remains unclear. V lost 3 bases to trimming and J lost 6 bases, with 13 bases between them. The germline V gene has CDR1 SGDLS and CDR2 YYNGEE. The CDR3 loop spans 13 amino acids. CDR3 in DNA: TGTGCCAGCAGCGGGACGGTGGGAACCGAGCAGTACTTC. Its protein is CASSGTVGTEQYF.

The V call is TRBV10-2, the J call TRBJ2-1, with 12 positions matching TRBD2. Germline V gene data show CDR1 as WSHSY and CDR2 as SAAADI. This CDR3 comprises 15 residues. V shed 6 bases, J shed 5 bases, and the junction held 5 bases outside the gene matches. The chain's CDR3 is CASRRTSGADNEQFF. The CDR3 DNA reads TGCGCCAGCAGACGGACTAGCGGGGCCGACAATGAGCAGTTCTTC.

This clonotype has a handful of counts. The chain combines TRBV7-9 with TRBJ2-2; possibly TRBD2 for D (5 bases). The CDR3 length is 13 residues. Germline values: CDR1 SEHNR, CDR2 FQNEAQ (reference sequence). V lost 5 bases and J 9 bases, leaving 13 bases between the germline ends. CDR3 nucleotide sequence: TGTGCCAGCAGCCGCGAGGAGGACCGGGAGCTGTTTTTT. It is translated as CASSREEDRELFF. The entire variable domain, with the rest obtained from reference TRBV7-9 and TRBJ2-2, is as follows: DTGVSQNPRHKITKRGQNVTFRCDPISEHNRLYWYRQTLGQGPEFLTYFQNEAQLEKSRLLSDRFSAERPKGSFSTLEIQRTEQGDSAMYLCASSREEDRELFFGEGSRLTVL.

The chain carries TRBV2 and TRBJ2-3; 13 bases are shared with TRBD2. The CDR3 runs to 16 residues. V dropped 7 bases and J dropped 5; count of bases not matched to a gene: 9. Germline lookup yields CDR1 SNHLY and CDR2 FYNNEI. The CDR3 spells CASTGLAGLAIDTQYF. The CDR3 nucleotides are TGTGCCAGCACGGGACTAGCGGGGTTAGCGATAGATACGCAGTATTTT. Full variable domain (missing parts from reference TRBV2 and TRBJ2-3): EPEVTQTPSHQVTQMGQEVILRCVPISNHLYFYWYRQILGQKVEFLVSFYNNEISEKSEIFDDQFSVERPDGSNFTLKIRSTKLEDSAMYFCASTGLAGLAIDTQYFGPGTRLTVL.

This clonotype occurred many times. V and J are TRBV11-2 and TRBJ2-7; 7 nucleotides match TRBD2. Germline V lookup: CDR1 SGHAT, CDR2 FQNNGV. This CDR3 contains 16 residues. V lost 5 bases to trimming and J lost 4 bases; unmatched junction nucleotides: 14. The CDR3 region is CASSPADGREFYEQYF. The CDR3 DNA reads TGTGCCAGCAGCCCCGCAGACGGGCGGGAGTTTTACGAGCAGTACTTC.

The chain recombines TRBV2 with TRBJ1-5; D ambiguous. Trimming cost V 9 bases and J 7 bases, with 16 bases left between them. Germline values: CDR1 SNHLY, CDR2 FYNNEI. CDR3 size: 13 residues. CDR3 nucleotides: TGTGCCAGTTCCGCGGGCCAGGAGCAGCCCCAGCATTTT. Its translation: CASSAGQEQPQHF.

Turning to this clonotype: One end of the junction is discordant with germline, which a read error may explain. This chain connects TRBV20-1 to TRBJ2-1, with 8 bases identical to TRBD2. The CDR3 extends over 14 amino acids. The germline V gene has CDR1 DFQATT and CDR2 SNEGSKA (reference sequence). The CDR3: CSSRGSGKYNEQFF. In nucleotides, the CDR3 is TGCAGTTCCAGAGGTAGCGGGAAGTACAACGAGCAGTTCTTC.

The V and J genes are TRBV19 and TRBJ2-1; D is unclear. The V gene's germline CDR1 is LNHDA and CDR2 SQIVND (reference sequence). The CDR3 has 11 residues. The V end was cut by 3 bases, the J end by 10 bases, with 7 bases between. CDR3 sequence (DNA): TGTGCCAGTAGTATCTCAAGGGAGCAGTTCTTC. This translates into CASSISREQFF.

This clonotype was found a few times. The V call is TRBV10-1, the J call TRBJ1-6; TRBD1 is a possible D gene (5 bases). The CDR3 is 15 amino acids. The V gene lost 10 bases and the J gene lost 8 bases, with 21 bases spanning the gap. Germline CDR1 reads WNHNN; CDR2 reads SYGVQD (reference sequence). For the CDR3, the DNA is TGCGCCACTCGCCCTTGGGGACTCGAGTATTCACCCCTCCACTTT. This translates into CATRPWGLEYSPLHF.

This clonotype has only one observation. This chain uses TRBV20-1 with TRBJ2-7; D might be TRBD2 (7 bases). The CDR3 has 17 amino acids. V was pared by 0 bases and J by 1 base, with 19 bases between. Germline CDR1 is DFQATT and CDR2 is SNEGSKA (reference sequence). The CDR3 here is CSARETGTKRWSYEQYF. The CDR3 region has the DNA TGCAGTGCTAGAGAAACAGGGACTAAACGGTGGTCCTACGAGCAGTACTTC.

In regard to this clonotype: A read error may be the cause here, since a much bigger clone is one base away. This chain uses TRBV7-2 with TRBJ2-7; 11 bases are a match to TRBD1. The CDR3 is 13 residues long. CDR1 is SGHTA, CDR2 FQGNSA, per germline. V lost 4 bases and J lost 6; bases outside the gene matches: 2. In DNA, the CDR3 is TGTGCCAGCAGCTCCGGGACAGGGGGCGAGCAGTACTTC. This codes for CASSSGTGGEQYF.

As regards this clonotype: This could be a read error, since a much larger clone is one nucleotide away. The chain links TRBV6-1 to TRBJ2-3; the match to TRBD2 covers 9 bases. The CDR3 spans 14 residues. V trimming: 6 bases; J trimming: 5 bases; junction bases outside the gene matches: 6. Germline V lookup: CDR1 MNHNS, CDR2 SASEGT. In DNA, the CDR3 is TGTGCCAGCAGGTTACCAGCGGGGGGAGATACGCAGTATTTT. Translated, it gives CASRLPAGGDTQYF.

This clonotype was counted ten times or more. This chain uses TRBV20-1 with TRBJ1-5; perhaps TRBD1 as D (5 bases). V was clipped by 6 bases and J by 5 bases, with 14 bases between them. This CDR3 is built from 13 residues. The germline V gene has CDR1 DFQATT and CDR2 SNEGSKA (reference sequence). CDR3 amino acids: CSATDSSYQPQHF. The CDR3, as DNA: TGCAGTGCGACAGACAGTTCATATCAGCCCCAGCATTTT.

This sequence joins TRBV29-1 and TRBJ2-2; 14 bases agree with TRBD2. CDR3 length: 14 residues. The germline V gene has CDR1 SQVTM and CDR2 ANQGSEA. Trimming removed 7 bases from V and 7 bases from J; junction bases left unmatched: 5. CDR3 DNA sequence: TGCAGCGCCGGGACTAGCGGGAGAAACGGGGAGCTGTTTTTT. This encodes CSAGTSGRNGELFF.

This clonotype was detected a few times. This rearrangement joins TRBV7-2 to TRBJ1-2; D ambiguous. CDR3 length equals 12 residues. Germline CDR1 is SGHTA and CDR2 is FQGNSA. V was cut by 1 base and J by 10 bases, with 10 bases left in between. CDR3 in amino acids: CASSLDGSVYTF. DNA for the CDR3: TGTGCCAGCAGCTTAGACGGGTCAGTCTACACCTTC.

Regarding this clonotype: One end of the junction does not line up with germline, which may come from a read error. The chain employs TRBV7-9 and TRBJ2-7; D tentatively fits TRBD1 or TRBD2 (5 bases each). The CDR3 consists of 13 residues. Germline V CDR1 and CDR2: SEHNR, FQNEAQ (reference sequence). The CDR3 region is CASTRDPSCEQYF. CDR3 DNA: TGTGCTAGCACCCGGGACCCCTCGTGCGAGCAGTACTTC. The entire variable domain, with the rest obtained from reference TRBV7-9 and TRBJ2-7, is as follows: DTGVSQNPRHKITKRGQNVTFRCDPISEHNRLYWYRQTLGQGPEFLTYFQNEAQLEKSRLLSDRFSAERPKGSFSTLEIQRTEQGDSAMYLCASTRDPSCEQYFGPGTRLTVT.

Only a few counts were recorded for this clonotype. The chain employs TRBV24-1 and TRBJ2-7; D is possibly TRBD1 or TRBD2 (5 bases each). V gave up 7 bases and J gave up 4 bases, with 10 bases separating them. The CDR3 runs to 12 residues. Germline CDR1 reads KGHDR; CDR2 reads SFDVKD. CDR3 in DNA: TGTGCCACCAGAGGGACCGCATACGAGCAGTACTTC. As protein: CATRGTAYEQYF.

The chain recombines TRBV29-1 with TRBJ1-2; tentative D call: TRBD1 (5 bases). In germline, CDR1 is SQVTM, CDR2 ANQGSEA. The CDR3 spans 14 residues. V lost 2 bases and J 5 bases, leaving 15 bases between the germline ends. The CDR3 region is CSVEWAGEGYGYTF. The CDR3 nucleotides are TGCAGCGTTGAATGGGCGGGAGAGGGGTATGGCTACACCTTC.

This clonotype was seen a single time. Compared with germline, one end of the junction differs, possibly owing to a read error. V and J are TRBV4-1 and TRBJ2-7, with 10 bases fitting TRBD1. Looked up from germline, CDR1 is MGHRA and CDR2 is YSYEKL. The CDR3 is 15 residues long. The DNA of the CDR3 is TGTGCCAGCAGCCCACGGGACAGGGGTTCCCACGAGCAGTACTTC. Encoded protein: CASSPRDRGSHEQYF.

The rearrangement links TRBV9 to TRBJ2-3; 8 nucleotides line up with TRBD1. The V gene end was trimmed by 0 bases and the J gene end by 11 bases; junction bases not matched to a gene: 11. The CDR3 is made up of 15 amino acids. Germline assignment: CDR1 SGDLS and CDR2 YYNGEE. The CDR3 bases are TGTGCCAGCAGCGTAGGAAACAGGGGGGACTTCGAGCAGTATTTT. It yields the protein CASSVGNRGDFEQYF.

This clonotype appeared a single time. In DNA form, the CDR3 reads TGTGCCAGCGGCCCGACAGGACAAATCGGCTACACCTTC. Its protein is CASGPTGQIGYTF. This chain connects TRBV6-2 or TRBV6-3 to TRBJ1-2; D might be TRBD1 (6 bases). V was trimmed by 8 bases and J by 8 bases, leaving 18 bases between them. This CDR3 has 13 amino acids. Germline V CDR1 and CDR2: MNHEY, SVGEGT.

This rearrangement joins TRBV10-3 to TRBJ1-1; D not certain. Trimming removed 10 bases from V and 1 base from J, with 13 bases in between. The CDR3 totals 13 residues. CDR1 is ENHRY and CDR2 is SYGVKD in the germline V gene. Written as DNA, the CDR3 is TGTGCCACCCGCTCGGGAGCGAACACTGAAGCTTTCTTT. Its protein is CATRSGANTEAFF.

The V gene is TRBV5-4, the J gene TRBJ2-5; D may match TRBD1 or TRBD2 (7 bases each). Trimming took 4 bases from V and 4 from J, leaving 14 bases between them. This CDR3 has 14 amino acids. Germline V gene data show CDR1 as SGHNT and CDR2 as YYREEE (reference sequence). The CDR3 here is CASSRSRGGETQYF. The CDR3 DNA reads as TGTGCCAGCAGCCGCAGCAGGGGGGGAGAGACCCAGTACTTC. The full variable domain, its missing parts supplied by reference TRBV5-4 and TRBJ2-5, is ETGVTQSPTHLIKTRGQQVTLRCSSQSGHNTVSWYQQALGQGPQFIFQYYREEENGRGNFPPRFSGLQFPNYSSELNVNALELDDSALYLCASSRSRGGETQYFGPGTRLLVL.

The chain recombines TRBV2 with TRBJ2-3; D might be TRBD2 (7 bases). The germline V gene encodes CDR1 SNHLY and CDR2 FYNNEI. The CDR3 totals 17 residues. V lost 7 bases to trimming and J lost 4 bases, with 24 bases between them. The DNA of the CDR3 is TGTGCCAGCAACAGCTTAGCCGGGGGGCGGAGTGCAGATACGCAGTATTTT. Translation gives CASNSLAGGRSADTQYF.